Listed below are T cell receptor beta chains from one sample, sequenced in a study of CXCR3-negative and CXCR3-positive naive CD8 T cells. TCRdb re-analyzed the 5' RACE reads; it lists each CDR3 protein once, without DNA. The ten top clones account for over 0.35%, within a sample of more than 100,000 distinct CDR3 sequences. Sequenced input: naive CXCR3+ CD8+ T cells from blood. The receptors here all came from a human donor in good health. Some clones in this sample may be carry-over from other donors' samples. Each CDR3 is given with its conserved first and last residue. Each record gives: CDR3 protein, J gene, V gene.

cdr3_aa: CSASKPMKTYEQYF
j_call: TRBJ2-7
v_call: TRBV20-1

cdr3_aa: CSVKLAGGLTDTQYF
j_call: TRBJ2-3
v_call: TRBV29-1

cdr3_aa: CATSRGTPENTEAFF
j_call: TRBJ1-1
v_call: TRBV15

cdr3_aa: CASRETGVGWNGYTF
j_call: TRBJ1-2
v_call: TRBV7-9

cdr3_aa: CASSFWEFRGQGIRYYGYTF
j_call: TRBJ1-2
v_call: TRBV7-2

cdr3_aa: CASSPRTGNTEAFF
j_call: TRBJ1-1
v_call: TRBV13

cdr3_aa: CASSQAGTGVRLEGVNEQFF
j_call: TRBJ2-1
v_call: TRBV3-1

cdr3_aa: CASSQTSGRETQYF
j_call: TRBJ2-5
v_call: TRBV19

cdr3_aa: CASSEVGAVGDTQYF
j_call: TRBJ2-3
v_call: TRBV25-1

cdr3_aa: CSVEDRAGGYTF
j_call: TRBJ1-2
v_call: TRBV29-1

cdr3_aa: CASSSPGLAEYQETQYF
j_call: TRBJ2-5
v_call: TRBV5-1

cdr3_aa: CASSLEGSGPYEQYF
j_call: TRBJ2-7
v_call: TRBV3-1

cdr3_aa: CSAQGQGFYQPQHF
j_call: TRBJ1-5
v_call: TRBV20-1

cdr3_aa: CASSNFGGPTDTQYF
j_call: TRBJ2-3
v_call: TRBV19

cdr3_aa: CASSQGAWYEQYF
j_call: TRBJ2-7
v_call: TRBV5-1

cdr3_aa: CASSPPDTAYEQYF
j_call: TRBJ2-7
v_call: TRBV18

cdr3_aa: CASSFVRRLAGVYEQYF
j_call: TRBJ2-7
v_call: TRBV12-1

cdr3_aa: CASSKLVRAAKNEAFF
j_call: TRBJ1-1
v_call: TRBV9

cdr3_aa: CASSLLGSMGPSYEQYF
j_call: TRBJ2-7
v_call: TRBV28

cdr3_aa: CASSETTGWTEAFF
j_call: TRBJ1-1
v_call: TRBV2

cdr3_aa: CASSQDLGAGYGYTF
j_call: TRBJ1-2
v_call: TRBV4-3

cdr3_aa: CASSYPLTRYGYTF
j_call: TRBJ1-2
v_call: TRBV11-2

cdr3_aa: CASSPTGSPNEKLFF
j_call: TRBJ1-4
v_call: TRBV12-3/TRBV12-4

cdr3_aa: CASREQGQGDEQYF
j_call: TRBJ2-7
v_call: TRBV12-3/TRBV12-4

cdr3_aa: CSVGTGSYEQYF
j_call: TRBJ2-7
v_call: TRBV29-1

cdr3_aa: CASSLGQGSKQFF
j_call: TRBJ2-1
v_call: TRBV4-1

cdr3_aa: CASSYYREDATYGYTF
j_call: TRBJ1-2
v_call: TRBV28

cdr3_aa: CASSDGGMNNSPLHF
j_call: TRBJ1-6
v_call: TRBV2

cdr3_aa: CASSFIGGQETQYF
j_call: TRBJ2-5
v_call: TRBV7-9

cdr3_aa: CASSTPGRNTEAFF
j_call: TRBJ1-1
v_call: TRBV6-2/TRBV6-3

cdr3_aa: CASLGHRGLGETQYF
j_call: TRBJ2-5
v_call: TRBV12-3/TRBV12-4

cdr3_aa: CASRPRAGGPYEQYF
j_call: TRBJ2-7
v_call: TRBV10-2

cdr3_aa: CASSYLNEQYF
j_call: TRBJ2-7
v_call: TRBV6-5

cdr3_aa: CASSLESDTNGYTF
j_call: TRBJ1-2
v_call: TRBV7-9

cdr3_aa: CSAALLGGEPEAFF
j_call: TRBJ1-1
v_call: TRBV20-1

cdr3_aa: CASSQDLSYRYNEQFF
j_call: TRBJ2-1
v_call: TRBV14

cdr3_aa: CAWSVGSQETQYF
j_call: TRBJ2-5
v_call: TRBV30

cdr3_aa: CASSYGGVRETQYF
j_call: TRBJ2-5
v_call: TRBV5-6

cdr3_aa: CASSLVLAWTDTQYF
j_call: TRBJ2-3
v_call: TRBV12-3/TRBV12-4

cdr3_aa: CASSDTSGGQYNEQFF
j_call: TRBJ2-1
v_call: TRBV9

cdr3_aa: CASSWGGPGELFF
j_call: TRBJ2-2
v_call: TRBV19

cdr3_aa: CASSQEGYEGRTDTQYF
j_call: TRBJ2-3
v_call: TRBV4-1

cdr3_aa: CSVVGILGQGVSYEQYF
j_call: TRBJ2-7
v_call: TRBV29-1

cdr3_aa: CASSLAPDEQYF
j_call: TRBJ2-7
v_call: TRBV7-9

cdr3_aa: CASTDRANEKLFF
j_call: TRBJ1-4
v_call: TRBV5-1

cdr3_aa: CASSAGTGALEQYF
j_call: TRBJ2-7
v_call: TRBV27